These 18 T cell receptor beta chains originate from one sample sequenced in a study of technical replicates of blood from a few donors. Sequencing used immunoSEQ multiplex PCR; TCRdb keeps in-frame clones, though not all of them. The table lists 95,000 to 100,000 clones, 95% of them singletons. The specimen was T cells isolated from PBMCs. The origin of the receptors is a human donor in good health.

The chain recombines TRBV19 with TRBJ2-7, with D possibly matching TRBD2 (6 bases). CDR1 is LNHDA and CDR2 is SQIVND in the germline V gene (reference sequence). The CDR3 runs 13 residues. Trimming cost V 3 bases and J 5 bases, with 11 bases left between them. The CDR3 DNA is TGTGCCAGTAGTATGCCTAGCGTCCACGAGCAGTACTTC. This sequence encodes CASSMPSVHEQYF.

The chain has TRBV19 and TRBJ1-1; 7 nucleotides agree with TRBD1. Unmatched junction bases numbered 11, after V lost 3 bases and J lost 7 bases. Germline lookup yields CDR1 LNHDA and CDR2 SQIVND (reference sequence). The CDR3 spans 15 residues. The CDR3 loop reads CASSIGWGTEVEAFF. The CDR3 nucleotides are TGTGCCAGTAGTATTGGTTGGGGGACAGAGGTTGAAGCTTTCTTT.

The CDR3 nucleotides are TGTGCCAGCTGTGTAACAGATTCCACTGAAGCTTTCTTT. As protein: CASCVTDSTEAFF. The chain links TRBV19 to TRBJ1-1; D not resolved. V was pared by 9 bases and J by 4 bases, with 15 bases between. This CDR3 is 13 amino acids long. CDR1 LNHDA and CDR2 SQIVND come from the germline V gene (reference sequence).

The chain combines TRBV6-5 with TRBJ1-4; D unresolved. The germline V gene encodes CDR1 MNHEY and CDR2 SVGAGI. V lost 7 bases and J 4 bases, leaving 16 bases between the germline ends. CDR3 length equals 15 residues. The CDR3 loop is CASTYDPRGNEKLFF. The CDR3 DNA follows: TGTGCCAGCACCTACGATCCCCGGGGTAATGAAAAACTGTTTTTT.

This rearrangement joins TRBV28 to TRBJ1-1; 8 bases agree with TRBD1. Looked up from germline, CDR1 is MDHEN and CDR2 is SYDVKM. With 2 bases clipped from V and 5 bases from J, the junction kept 4 bases outside the gene matches. This CDR3 region has 14 residues. Here the CDR3 DNA reads TGTGCCAGCAGTTTACACAGGGGGGTTACTGAAGCTTTCTTT. This codes for CASSLHRGVTEAFF.

The chain is built from TRBV6-5 and TRBJ1-2, with D possibly matching TRBD1 (6 bases). The CDR3 runs 14 residues. Trimming pared 5 bases from V and 4 bases from J, leaving 14 bases between. The germline CDR1 and CDR2 sequences are MNHEY and SVGAGI. The CDR3 here is CASSRGWTAYGYTF. DNA of the CDR3: TGTGCCAGCAGTCGTGGGTGGACAGCCTATGGCTACACCTTC.

This clone has only one observation. CDR3: CASSPTLSTDTQYF. For the CDR3, the DNA is TGTGCCAGCAGCCCGACTCTTAGCACAGATACGCAGTATTTT. V usage is TRBV7-3 and J usage is TRBJ2-3; D gene ambiguous. V was shortened by 5 bases and J by 0 bases, with 9 bases between the two germline ends. Germline assignment: CDR1 SGHTA and CDR2 FQGTGA. This CDR3 has 14 residues.

The chain employs TRBV5-4 and TRBJ2-2; 10 nucleotides agree with TRBD2. This CDR3 contains 19 residues. The trim removed 9 bases at V and 0 bases at J, leaving 17 bases unmatched. Germline lookup yields CDR1 SGHNT and CDR2 YYREEE (reference sequence). Written as DNA, the CDR3 is TGTGCCATCGATCAAAGGACTAGCGGTCCCAAAGCGAACACCGGGGAGCTGTTTTTT. This sequence encodes CAIDQRTSGPKANTGELFF. Looking up the rest from reference TRBV5-4 and TRBJ2-2 gives the full variable domain: ETGVTQSPTHLIKTRGQQVTLRCSSQSGHNTVSWYQQALGQGPQFIFQYYREEENGRGNFPPRFSGLQFPNYSSELNVNALELDDSALYLCAIDQRTSGPKANTGELFFGEGSRLTVL.

This chain joins TRBV28 and TRBJ2-1, with a possible D match to TRBD1 (5 bases). The CDR3 loop spans 12 amino acids. Germline loops: CDR1 MDHEN, CDR2 SYDVKM. Trimming removed 1 base at V and 13 bases at J, with 11 bases between. The CDR3 sequence: CASSLSYRPQFF. The DNA of the CDR3 is TGTGCCAGCAGTTTATCTTACAGGCCTCAGTTCTTC.

This clone was observed once. This chain links TRBV6-1 with TRBJ1-1; D unclear. CDR3 length equals 12 residues. Trimming shortened V by 10 bases and J by 1 base, and 10 bases separated the two germline ends. Germline V CDR1 and CDR2: MNHNS, SASEGT. CDR3 nucleotide sequence: TGTGCCACCTCCCGGGAGAACACTGAAGCTTTCTTT. Translated, it gives CATSRENTEAFF.

V is TRBV19 and J is TRBJ2-6, with D hard to call. CDR3 length: 16 residues. Germline-derived CDR1 and CDR2 are LNHDA and SQIVND (reference sequence). V shed 0 bases and J shed 2 bases, with 8 bases lying between them. This chain's CDR3 is CASSIDSRAGANVLTF. The CDR3 DNA sequence: TGTGCCAGTAGTATAGATTCCCGGGCTGGGGCCAACGTCCTGACTTTC.

V is TRBV7-9 and J is TRBJ1-5; 9 bases align to TRBD1. The CDR3 runs 17 residues. Germline assignment: CDR1 SEHNR and CDR2 FQNEAQ (reference sequence). V was clipped by 1 base and J by 6 bases; unmatched bases: 10. The CDR3 loop reads CASSLVTGQGSTQPQHF. CDR3 DNA sequence: TGTGCCAGCAGCTTAGTTACGGGACAGGGCTCCACTCAGCCCCAGCATTTT.

The chain carries TRBV25-1 and TRBJ2-7; 7 bases fit TRBD1. Trimming cost V 5 bases and J 2 bases; bases outside gene matches: 15. Germline assignment: CDR1 MGHDK and CDR2 SYGVNS. There are 17 residues in the CDR3. The CDR3 loop is CASSPRDRPSLTYEQYF. The CDR3, as DNA: TGTGCCAGCAGTCCTAGGGACAGACCAAGTCTTACCTACGAGCAGTACTTC.

The chain combines TRBV7-9 with TRBJ1-1; a possible D gene is TRBD1 (5 bases). V was cut by 1 base and J by 6 bases, with 15 bases left in between. CDR3 length: 15 amino acids. Germline V lookup: CDR1 SEHNR, CDR2 FQNEAQ (reference sequence). CDR3 nucleotides: TGTGCCAGCAGCTTAGAGCCCGGGGGGATCGCTGAAGCTTTCTTT. Translating gives CASSLEPGGIAEAFF.

This chain links TRBV28 with TRBJ1-3; 10 positions agree with TRBD1. Germline CDR1 MDHEN, CDR2 SYDVKM. The CDR3 is 15 residues long. J was trimmed by 10 bases and V by 6 bases; bases with no gene match: 12. CDR3: CASRPWTGGEVTIYF. The CDR3 DNA follows: TGTGCCAGCAGACCTTGGACAGGGGGAGAGGTAACCATATATTTT.

This clone was found a few times. V usage is TRBV30 and J usage is TRBJ1-5; 7 bases map to TRBD1. The V segment lost 1 base and the J segment 3 bases; nucleotides outside the gene matches: 15. The V gene's germline CDR1 is GTSNPN and CDR2 SVGIG (reference sequence). The CDR3 totals 18 residues. The CDR3 spells CAWSDPETGTADNQPQHF. The CDR3 DNA sequence: TGTGCCTGGAGTGACCCGGAAACCGGGACAGCAGACAATCAGCCCCAGCATTTT.

V gene TRBV11-3 combines with J gene TRBJ2-4; D unresolved. This CDR3 spans 15 amino acids. Trimming took off 6 bases at V and 1 base at J, with 13 bases between the two ends. In germline, CDR1 is SGHNT, CDR2 YENEEA. CDR3 region: CASSLEAGAKNIQYF. CDR3 nucleotides: TGTGCCAGCAGTCTGGAAGCCGGGGCCAAAAACATTCAGTACTTC.

This rearrangement joins TRBV4-1 to TRBJ2-3, with 7 bases fitting TRBD1. CDR3 length: 16 residues. The germline CDR1 and CDR2 sequences are MGHRA and YSYEKL. Trimming cost V 0 bases and J 2 bases; bases outside gene matches: 5. DNA of the CDR3: TGCGCCAGCAGCCAAGAAGAGGGACAGACCACAGATACGCAGTATTTT. It is translated as CASSQEEGQTTDTQYF.